This T cell receptor beta chain was retrieved from a study of cytomegalovirus exposure and HLA in healthy donors. Amplification used 60 Vbeta primers and 13 Jbeta primers. Method: immunoSEQ multiplex PCR; TCRdb's copy keeps in-frame clones and lacks some. The sample consists of roughly 120,000 clones, 73% of them appearing once. Overall study results and limits: Available immune exposure information was restricted to CMV serostatus only. Cytomegalovirus-associated TCR beta chains were listed, numbering 150 to 200. Earlier analysis yielded a pattern in which most TCR beta V segments were productive about 90% or about 30% of the time. The majority of CMV-associated TCR beta chains were reported as apparently HLA-restricted in a later analysis.

The CDR3 runs 14 residues. The germline V gene encodes CDR1 LNHDA and CDR2 SQIVND (reference sequence). The trim removed 6 bases at V and 5 bases at J, leaving 6 bases unmatched. This clone has a single count. Its cognate antigen is unknown. The chain links TRBV19 to TRBJ2-5; TRBD1 agrees at 10 bases. The source is a man aged 55 to 69 in good health and CMV-seropositive. The sample consisted of PBMCs. CDR3 in amino acids: CASRDRGPSETQYF. DNA for the CDR3: TGTGCCAGTAGAGACAGGGGGCCGTCGGAGACCCAGTACTTC. Complete variable domain (other parts from reference TRBV19 and TRBJ2-5): DGGITQSPKYLFRKEGQNVTLSCEQNLNHDAMYWYRQDPGQGLRLIYYSQIVNDFQKGDIAEGYSVSREKKESFPLTVTSAQKNPTAFYLCASRDRGPSETQYFGPGTRLLVL.